This TCR beta chain was sequenced for a study of cytomegalovirus exposure and HLA in healthy donors. The overall study: About 85 million unique TCRs from HLA-typed donors were held in an early release of data. Overall study findings and caveats: The authors later found most CMV-associated TCR beta chains appeared HLA-restricted. Prior analysis indicated that the majority of TCR beta V segments exhibited productivity approximately 87% or approximately 30% of the time.

Germline V gives CDR1 SGHRS, CDR2 YFSETQ. The CDR3 extends over 16 amino acids. V was shortened by 2 bases and J by 0 bases, with 11 bases between the two germline ends. In the PCR, 60 Vbeta and 13 Jbeta primers were used. TCRdb keeps only in-frame clones here, not all; method: immunoSEQ multiplex PCR. Of around 120,000 clones detected, around 77% appear once; the ten largest clones hold roughly 3.5%. A remark on this clone: The target antigen is unknown.

The gene calls are TRBV5-1 and TRBJ2-2; D is ambiguous. The clonotype was recovered from a human donor in good health. Sequencing was carried out using PBMCs. The CDR3 DNA sequence: TGCGCCAGCAGCTTTCTGGCCCTCCCGAACACCGGGGAGCTGTTTTTT. Its protein product is CASSFLALPNTGELFF.